Each of the 21 T cell receptor beta chains below was sequenced from the same sample in a study of CD8+ T cells in alopecia areata. cDNA serving as the sequencing template came from extracted, reverse transcribed RNA. Profiled with immunoSEQ multiplex PCR; TCRdb holds only in-frame clones, not every one. The specimen has about 300,000 clones, none found just once. Cutaneous lymph node cells were pooled, and they were sorted using CD4, CD8alpha, NKG2D, NKG2ACE and other markers. The sequenced material came from CD4+ T cells sorted from a lymph node. The receptor source for this set is a C3H/HeJ mouse with alopecia areata. For this strain, the MHC haplotype corresponds to H2-k.

Points on this clone: Gene names follow the mouse nomenclature. The CDR3 end lies 3 residues beyond the end of the read and is filled in from the germline J gene. The chain has TRBV1 and TRBJ1-6, with 12 bases aligning to TRBD1. TRBJ1-6 is identified as an open reading frame with a role that is uncertain. Germline V gene sequence: CDR1 NSQYPW, CDR2 LRSPGD (reference sequence). The CDR3 covers 17 residues. The V gene end was trimmed by 3 bases and the J gene end by 7 bases; junction bases not matched to a gene: 7. Incomplete CDR3 DNA: TGCACCTGCAGTGCCGAGGGACAGGGGGCGCAGAATTCGCCC. Translation gives CTCSAEGQGAQNSP. The entire CDR3 reads CTCSAEGQGAQNSPLYF.

As to this clone: All gene names here are mouse names. The CDR3 end is not reached by the read, which stops 4 residues before it; the germline J gene fills it in. This chain uses TRBV31 with TRBJ2-1, with TRBD2 matching over 9 bases. The CDR3 has 15 amino acids. Germline trimming cut 0 bases from V and 6 bases from J; bases unmatched to any gene: 6. CDR1 is GKSSPN and CDR2 is SITVG in the germline V gene. The covered CDR3 bases are TGTGCCTGGAGTCTATGGGGGGGCGCGGGTGCT. It encodes CAWSLWGGAGA. The full CDR3 protein is CAWSLWGGAGAEQFF.

Concerning this clone itself: Mouse gene names apply. The read comes to an end 4 residues before the CDR3 does, leaving the germline J gene to fill in the end. The chain couples TRBV13-1 to TRBJ1-1; no firm D call. The CDR3 loop spans 12 amino acids. Germline CDR1 reads NSHNY; CDR2 reads SYGAGN. Trimming removed 2 bases at V and 2 bases at J, with 4 bases between. The DNA read from the CDR3 is TGTGCCAGCAGTGACATCAACACA. It specifies CASSDINT. The whole CDR3 reads CASSDINTEVFF.

In the case of this clone: The genes and germline here are from mouse. The read ends 4 residues early relative to the CDR3; the germline J gene fills the gap. The V gene is TRBV31, the J gene TRBJ2-5; 9 nucleotides match TRBD2. This CDR3 comprises 12 residues. In germline, CDR1 is GKSSPN, CDR2 SITVG. CDR3 loop: CAWWGGADTQYF. CDR3 DNA (partial): TGTGCCTGGTGGGGGGGCGCGGAC.

A word on this clone: Gene names follow the mouse nomenclature. The read finishes 4 residues shy of the CDR3 end, and the germline J gene is used to complete it. V gene TRBV13-3 combines with J gene TRBJ1-2, with TRBD1 identical over 11 bases. Trimming took 2 bases from V and 4 from J; bases not matched to a gene: 4. Germline-derived CDR1 and CDR2 are NNHDY and SYVADS. There are 15 residues in the CDR3. CDR3 bases read: TGTGCCAGCAGTGACCGGGACAGGGGGGGCTCC. Its translation: CASSDRDRGGS. Given in full, the CDR3 is CASSDRDRGGSDYTF.

With respect to this clone: Any gene name here is a mouse gene name. The read stops 4 residues short of the end of the CDR3; the missing end is completed from the germline J gene. This same CDR3 is encoded by further DNA sequences in the sample. The gene calls are TRBV13-1 and TRBJ1-1, with a tentative D call TRBD1 (6 bases). CDR1 NSHNY and CDR2 SYGAGN come from the germline V gene. Trimming pared 5 bases from V and 0 bases from J, leaving 8 bases between. This CDR3 contains 13 residues. The sequenced part of the CDR3 DNA is TGTGCCAGCAGGACAGGAGCAAACACA. Amino acid sequence: CASRTGANT. The CDR3 reads in full as CASRTGANTEVFF.

This clone has a handful of counts. The gene names here belong to mouse. Other DNA sequences in the sample encode the same CDR3. CDR3 amino acids: CASSQEGAEQFF. The covered CDR3 bases are TGTGCCAGCAGCCAAGAGGGGGCT. This chain uses TRBV5 with TRBJ2-1; D is unclear. The read finishes 4 residues shy of the CDR3 end, and the germline J gene is used to complete it. The germline V gene has CDR1 LGHNA and CDR2 YNLKQL (reference sequence). The CDR3 contains 12 residues.

The sample holds a few counts of this clone. Gene names follow the mouse nomenclature. The CDR3 is cut off 4 residues early in the read; its end comes from the germline J gene. In the same sample, other DNA sequences code for this CDR3. This chain links TRBV13-3 with TRBJ1-2; D perhaps matches TRBD1 (6 bases). The germline V gene has CDR1 NNHDY and CDR2 SYVADS. The CDR3 sequence is 13 residues long. Trimming shortened V by 1 base and J by 3 bases, and 7 bases separated the two germline ends. The CDR3 sequence: CASSDPGDSDYTF. The CDR3 DNA, read in part, is TGTGCCAGCAGTGATCCAGGGGACTCC.

Worth noting for this clone: Here the gene names and germline are mouse. Coverage ceases 4 residues before the CDR3 finishes, and the germline J gene fills in the end. J is TRBJ2-3 and V is TRBV13-1; D possibly corresponds to TRBD2 (6 bases). The CDR3 totals 16 residues. V gave up 4 bases and J gave up 0 bases, with 15 bases separating them. Germline CDR1 reads NSHNY; CDR2 reads SYGAGN. CDR3 DNA, as far as it was read: TGTGCCAGCAGTCCCCCCCTGGGGACTAGTGCAGAA. Residues: CASSPPLGTSAE. The full-length CDR3 reads as CASSPPLGTSAETLYF.

The sample holds a few counts of this clone. The listed genes are named as in mouse. Sequencing ends 4 residues short of the CDR3 end; the germline J gene provides the rest. This CDR3 is also generated by other DNA sequences in the sample. The V and J genes are TRBV13-3 and TRBJ2-5; 7 nucleotides agree with TRBD1. The CDR3 is made up of 14 amino acids. V dropped 0 bases and J dropped 3; count of bases not matched to a gene: 1. CDR1 is NNHDY, CDR2 SYVADS, per germline. The chain's CDR3 is CASSDGGQQDTQYF. CDR3 DNA (partial): TGTGCCAGCAGTGATGGGGGACAGCAAGAC.

This clone came up a few times. A much more abundant neighbour one base away suggests this may be a read error. Gene and germline names: mouse. The CDR3 goes on 4 residues after the read ends, and that part is filled in from the germline J gene. Other DNA sequences in the same sample also yield this CDR3. This chain links TRBV19 with TRBJ1-2; 7 bases match TRBD1. The CDR3 has 14 residues. V dropped 5 bases and J dropped 0; count of bases not matched to a gene: 4. Germline V gives CDR1 FNHDT, CDR2 SITEND (reference sequence). The CDR3 here is CASSSGTANSDYTF. CDR3 bases read: TGTGCCAGCAGCTCCGGGACAGCAAACTCC.

Concerning this clone itself: Gene names follow the mouse nomenclature. The read stops 4 residues short of the end of the CDR3; the missing end is completed from the germline J gene. The chain recombines TRBV13-1 with TRBJ1-2; maybe TRBD1 (6 bases). V was clipped by 9 bases and J by 4 bases, with 16 bases between them. The germline CDR1 and CDR2 sequences are NSHNY and SYGAGN. This CDR3 has 13 amino acids. Partial CDR3 DNA: TGTGCCACGTCCCCCAGGGGAGCCTCC. It translates to CATSPRGAS. The complete CDR3 reads CATSPRGASDYTF.

This clone was observed a few times. Genes and germline are mouse. The read terminates 3 residues ahead of where the CDR3 ends, so the germline J gene completes it. The chain couples TRBV5 to TRBJ1-6, with D perhaps matching TRBD1 (5 bases). TRBJ1-6 is identified as an open reading frame with a role that is uncertain. The CDR3 has 15 residues. Trimming pared 1 base from V and 4 bases from J, leaving 8 bases between. Germline V lookup: CDR1 LGHNA, CDR2 YNLKQL (reference sequence). CDR3 region: CASSQAGGYNSPLYF. The CDR3 bases that were read are TGTGCCAGCAGCCAAGCGGGGGGGTATAATTCGCCC.

This clone was detected only a few times. All gene names here are mouse names. The read stops 4 residues short of the end of the CDR3; the missing end is completed from the germline J gene. Other DNA sequences in the sample encode the same CDR3. The rearrangement joins TRBV13-1 to TRBJ2-1, with 12 bases lining up with TRBD2. Germline loops: CDR1 NSHNY, CDR2 SYGAGN. The length of the CDR3 is 16 residues. J lost 1 base, V lost 3 bases, and 2 bases had no gene match. Incomplete CDR3 DNA: TGTGCCAGCAGTGCGGGGACTGGGGGGAACTATGCT. This sequence encodes CASSAGTGGNYA. The full CDR3 protein reads CASSAGTGGNYAEQFF.

In its sample, this clone was seen many times. Gene names refer to mouse genes. The read ends 4 residues shy of where the CDR3 ends; the end is completed using the germline J gene. This chain joins TRBV17 and TRBJ1-1; TRBD1 aligns across 7 bases. This CDR3 is 13 amino acids long. Germline V gene sequence: CDR1 MNHDT, CDR2 YYDKIL. With 6 bases clipped from V and 0 bases from J, the junction kept 1 base outside the gene matches. Incomplete CDR3 DNA: TGTGCTAGCAGGACAGGGACAAACACA. Translated, it gives CASRTGTNT. Given in full, the CDR3 is CASRTGTNTEVFF.

This clone was seen more than once but under ten times. Here the gene names and germline are mouse. The read ends 4 residues early relative to the CDR3; the germline J gene fills the gap. The J gene is TRBJ1-1, the V gene TRBV13-1; 8 bases line up with TRBD1. The germline gives CDR1 NSHNY, CDR2 SYGAGN. The CDR3 sequence is 13 residues long. V dropped 6 bases and J dropped 2; count of bases not matched to a gene: 3. CDR3 amino acids: CASTSGGNTEVFF. The sequenced CDR3 bases are TGTGCCAGCACTTCAGGGGGCAACACA.

Details on this clone: The gene names here belong to mouse. The read gets to within 3 residues of the CDR3 end, and the germline J gene fills in the rest. The chain couples TRBV13-2 to TRBJ1-6, with a possible D match to TRBD1 (6 bases). TRBJ1-6 is an ORF for which the function is uncertain. The CDR3 is 15 amino acids. The germline V and J ends were trimmed by 4 bases and 0 bases, with 8 bases remaining between them. The germline CDR1 and CDR2 sequences are NNHNN and SYGAGS (reference sequence). The CDR3 bases that were read are TGTGCCAGCGGTCGGGACATTTCCTATAATTCGCCC. It yields the protein CASGRDISYNSP. The whole CDR3 sequence is CASGRDISYNSPLYF.

Points on this clone: Gene names and germline match the mouse. The sample carries other DNA sequences with the same CDR3. The CDR3 sequence: CTCSAWGNYAEQFF. The CDR3 DNA, read in part, is TGCACCTGCAGTGCCTGGGGGAACTATGCT. The rearrangement joins TRBV1 to TRBJ2-1, with 7 bases that match TRBD2. The read terminates 4 residues ahead of where the CDR3 ends, so the germline J gene completes it. The germline CDR1 and CDR2 sequences are NSQYPW and LRSPGD (reference sequence). V was pared by 3 bases and J by 1 base, with 0 bases of the junction left unmatched. This CDR3 is built from 14 residues.

In this sample, this clone turned up a few times. Mouse germline and gene names are used. Read data end 4 residues before the CDR3 end; the end is taken from the germline J gene. The rearrangement links TRBV13-1 to TRBJ2-7, with 8 positions matching TRBD2. Per germline, CDR1 NSHNY and CDR2 SYGAGN. CDR3 size: 13 residues. The covered CDR3 bases are TGTGCCAGCACCAGACTGGGGACTTAT. As protein: CASTRLGTY. The entire CDR3 is CASTRLGTYEQYF.

Of note for this clone: Gene names and germline match the mouse. The CDR3 end is not reached by the read, which stops 4 residues before it; the germline J gene fills it in. Other nucleotide sequences from this sample produce the same CDR3. This chain links TRBV17 with TRBJ1-1; the D gene is possibly TRBD1 (6 bases). The CDR3 is 15 residues long. Germline CDR1 is MNHDT and CDR2 is YYDKIL. Trimming stripped 3 bases from V and 0 bases from J, with 11 bases between. CDR3 sequence reads: CASSRAGTTNTEVFF. Incomplete CDR3 DNA: TGTGCTAGCAGTAGGGCCGGGACAACAAACACA.

The table lists this clone with a few counts. The genes and germline here are from mouse. The CDR3 is cut off 4 residues early in the read; its end comes from the germline J gene. V gene TRBV5 combines with J gene TRBJ2-2; D may be TRBD2 (6 bases). The length of the CDR3 is 14 residues. Trimming cost V 0 bases and J 6 bases, with 8 bases left between them. CDR1 and CDR2 (germline): LGHNA, YNLKQL (reference sequence). The CDR3 loop is CASSQDMGAGQLYF. CDR3 bases read: TGTGCCAGCAGCCAAGATATGGGGGCCGGG.